One sample yielded the 4 T cell receptor beta chains listed below, sequenced in a study of cytomegalovirus exposure and HLA in healthy donors. Amplification used 60 Vbeta primers and 13 Jbeta primers. Method: immunoSEQ multiplex PCR; TCRdb's copy keeps in-frame clones and lacks some. Its table lists 70,000 or so clones. Sequenced sample: PBMCs. These receptors were taken from a boy under 18 in good health and CMV-seronegative.

This sequence joins TRBV14 and TRBJ1-2; D uncertain. The germline CDR1 and CDR2 sequences are SGHDN and FVKESK. This CDR3 region has 13 residues. Trimming took off 1 base at V and 5 bases at J, with 8 bases between the two ends. CDR3 sequence reads: CASSQVDKYGYTF. The CDR3 DNA is TGTGCCAGCAGCCAAGTAGACAAATATGGCTACACCTTC.

The rearrangement links TRBV7-2 to TRBJ2-5; D is unclear. V lost 1 base, J lost 5 bases, and 8 bases lay in between. Per the germline V gene, CDR1 is SGHTA and CDR2 is FQGNSA. The CDR3 consists of 13 residues. DNA for the CDR3: TGTGCCAGCAGCTTAGGTCCGGGTGAGACCCAGTACTTC. Protein sequence: CASSLGPGETQYF.

The V and J genes are TRBV4-1 and TRBJ1-2; D gene uncertain. Deletions cut 1 base from V and 4 bases from J, with 10 bases between. Per the germline V gene, CDR1 is MGHRA and CDR2 is YSYEKL. CDR3 length: 14 amino acids. The CDR3 loop reads CASSQGGQFYGYTF. The CDR3 coding sequence is TGCGCCAGCAGCCAAGGTGGGCAGTTCTATGGCTACACCTTC.

The J gene is TRBJ2-5, the V gene TRBV7-6; possible D gene TRBD2, 6 bases. V was pared by 1 base and J by 1 base, with 10 bases between. Per the germline V gene, CDR1 is SGHVS and CDR2 is FNYEAQ. This CDR3 is 15 amino acids long. The CDR3, as DNA: TGTGCCAGCAGCTTAGTGGTCGGGGGCCAAGAGACCCAGTACTTC. This translates into CASSLVVGGQETQYF.